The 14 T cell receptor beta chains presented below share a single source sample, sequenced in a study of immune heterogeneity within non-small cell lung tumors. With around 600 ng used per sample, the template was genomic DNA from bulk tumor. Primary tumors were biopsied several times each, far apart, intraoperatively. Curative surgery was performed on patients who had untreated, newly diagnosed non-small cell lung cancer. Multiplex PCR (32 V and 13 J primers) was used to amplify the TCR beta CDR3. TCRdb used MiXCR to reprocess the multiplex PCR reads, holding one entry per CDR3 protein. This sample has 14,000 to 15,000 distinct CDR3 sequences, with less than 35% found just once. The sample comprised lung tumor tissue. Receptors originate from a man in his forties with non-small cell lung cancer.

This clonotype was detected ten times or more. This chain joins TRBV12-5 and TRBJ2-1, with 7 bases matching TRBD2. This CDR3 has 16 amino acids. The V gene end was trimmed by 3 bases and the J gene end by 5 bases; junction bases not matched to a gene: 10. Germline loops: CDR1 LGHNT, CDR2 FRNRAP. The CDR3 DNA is TGTGCTAGTGGTTTACAAACCAGGACTAGTCACAATGAGCAGTTCTTC. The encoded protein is CASGLQTRTSHNEQFF.

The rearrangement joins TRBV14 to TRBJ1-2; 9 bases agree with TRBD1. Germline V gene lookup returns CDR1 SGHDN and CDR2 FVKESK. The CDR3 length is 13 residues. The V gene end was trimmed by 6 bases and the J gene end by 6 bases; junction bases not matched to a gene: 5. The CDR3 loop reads CASRRTGVDGYTF. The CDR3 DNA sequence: TGTGCCAGCAGAAGGACAGGGGTCGATGGCTACACCTTC.

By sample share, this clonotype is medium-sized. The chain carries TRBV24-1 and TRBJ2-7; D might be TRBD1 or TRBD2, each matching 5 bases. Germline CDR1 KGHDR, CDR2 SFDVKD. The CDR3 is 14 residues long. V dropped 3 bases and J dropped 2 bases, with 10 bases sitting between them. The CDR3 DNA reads TGTGCCACCAGTGATGGGGGACCTCCCTACGAGCAGTACTTC. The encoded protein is CATSDGGPPYEQYF.

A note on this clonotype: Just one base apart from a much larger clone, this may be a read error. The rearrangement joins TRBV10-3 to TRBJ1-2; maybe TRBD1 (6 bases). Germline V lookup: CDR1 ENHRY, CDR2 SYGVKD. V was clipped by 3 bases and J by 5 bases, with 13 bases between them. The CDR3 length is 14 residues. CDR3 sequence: CAISDLTGQYGYTF. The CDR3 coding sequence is TGTGCCATCAGTGACCTAACAGGGCAATATGGCTACACCTTC.

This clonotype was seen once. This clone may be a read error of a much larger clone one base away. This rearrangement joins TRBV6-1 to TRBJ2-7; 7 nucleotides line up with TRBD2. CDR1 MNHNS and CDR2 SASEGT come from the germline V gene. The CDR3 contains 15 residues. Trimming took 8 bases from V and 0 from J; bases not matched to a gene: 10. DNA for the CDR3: TGTGCCAGCGCGTTCGGGTGGGGGGGCTCCTACGAGCAGTACTTC. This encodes CASAFGWGGSYEQYF.

CDR3 coding DNA: TGTGCCAGCAGGAGAGACGCGAACACCGGGGAGCTGTTTTTT. Encoded protein: CASRRDANTGELFF. The chain is built from TRBV6-1 and TRBJ2-2; D remains unclear. Trimming stripped 6 bases from V and 0 bases from J, with 8 bases between. This CDR3 has 14 amino acids. Germline V lookup: CDR1 MNHNS, CDR2 SASEGT.

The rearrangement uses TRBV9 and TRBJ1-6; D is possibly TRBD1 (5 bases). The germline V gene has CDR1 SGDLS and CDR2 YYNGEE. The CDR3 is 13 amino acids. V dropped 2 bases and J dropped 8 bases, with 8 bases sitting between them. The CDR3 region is CASSVVGDSPLHF. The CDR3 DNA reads TGTGCCAGCAGCGTCGTGGGGGATTCACCCCTCCACTTT. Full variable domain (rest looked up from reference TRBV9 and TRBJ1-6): DSGVTQTPKHLITATGQRVTLRCSPRSGDLSVYWYQQSLDQGLQFLIQYYNGEERAKGNILERFSAQQFPDLHSELNLSSLELGDSALYFCASSVVGDSPLHFGNGTRLTVT.

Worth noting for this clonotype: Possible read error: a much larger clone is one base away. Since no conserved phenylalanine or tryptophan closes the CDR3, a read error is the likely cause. The DNA for the CDR3 is TGTGCCAGCAGCTTCTCCGGTGCTCAGCCCCAGCATTCT. Its protein product is CASSFSGAQPQHS. The V gene is TRBV7-2, the J gene TRBJ1-5; no clear D. CDR3 size: 13 residues. From germline, CDR1 is SGHTA and CDR2 FQGNSA. Trimming cost V 3 bases and J 6 bases, with 9 bases left between them.

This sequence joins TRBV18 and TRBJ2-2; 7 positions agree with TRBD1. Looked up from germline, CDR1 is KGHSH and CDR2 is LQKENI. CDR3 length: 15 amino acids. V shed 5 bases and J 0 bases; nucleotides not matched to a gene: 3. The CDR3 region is CASSNQGANTGELFF. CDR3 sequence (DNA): TGTGCCAGCTCAAACCAGGGGGCGAACACCGGGGAGCTGTTTTTT.

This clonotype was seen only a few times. CDR3 in amino acids: CASSAGGGEQYF. The DNA of the CDR3 is TGTGCCAGCAGCGCCGGGGGCGGCGAGCAGTACTTC. V is TRBV9 and J is TRBJ2-7; the D call may be TRBD1 or TRBD2 (6 bases each). Trimming shortened V by 3 bases and J by 6 bases, and 10 bases separated the two germline ends. This CDR3 comprises 12 residues. Per germline, CDR1 SGDLS and CDR2 YYNGEE.

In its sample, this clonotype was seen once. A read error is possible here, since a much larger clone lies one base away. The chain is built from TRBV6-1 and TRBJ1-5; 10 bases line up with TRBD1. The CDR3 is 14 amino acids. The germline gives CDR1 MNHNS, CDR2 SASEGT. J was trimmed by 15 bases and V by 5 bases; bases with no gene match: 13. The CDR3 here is CASSPGTGERARHF. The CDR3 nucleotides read TGTGCCAGCAGTCCCGGGACAGGGGAAAGGGCCCGGCATTTT.

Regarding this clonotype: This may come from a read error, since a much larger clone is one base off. The CDR3 DNA follows: TGTGTCAGCACCAAACCGGACACCTCTTCTGGGGCCAACGTCCTGACTTTC. This gives the protein CVSTKPDTSSGANVLTF. V is TRBV6-1 and J is TRBJ2-6; tentatively, D is TRBD1 (5 bases). CDR1 and CDR2 (germline): MNHNS, SASEGT. The CDR3 length is 17 residues.

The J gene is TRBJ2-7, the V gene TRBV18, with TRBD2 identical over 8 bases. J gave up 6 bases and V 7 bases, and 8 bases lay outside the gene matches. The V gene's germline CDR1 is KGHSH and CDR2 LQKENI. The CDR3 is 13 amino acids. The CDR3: CASLGLAGGEQYF. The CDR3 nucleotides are TGTGCCAGCTTAGGACTAGCTGGTGGCGAGCAGTACTTC.

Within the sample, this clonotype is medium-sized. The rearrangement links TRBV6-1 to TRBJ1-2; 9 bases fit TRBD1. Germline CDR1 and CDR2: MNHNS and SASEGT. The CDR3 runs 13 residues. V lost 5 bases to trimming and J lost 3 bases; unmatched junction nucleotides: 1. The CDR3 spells CASSRDRDYGYTF. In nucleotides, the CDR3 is TGTGCCAGCAGTCGGGACAGGGACTATGGCTACACCTTC.